This T cell receptor (beta chain) was retrieved from a study of blood T cell repertoires in COVID-19. Whole-study context: Samples representing acute and convalescent COVID-19 were sourced from the United States, Italy and Spain.

This clone was recorded once. There are 16 residues in the CDR3. Trimming cost V 5 bases and J 4 bases; bases outside gene matches: 7. Germline V gene sequence: CDR1 SGHNT, CDR2 YYREEE (reference sequence). Original processing notes: Reference gene primers were amplified, and this amplification served to estimate nucleated cell counts. The repertoire was sequenced with immunoSEQ multiplex PCR; TCRdb's copy has only in-frame clones and lacks some. V and J calls and clone size are those listed in that table; D and trimming were worked out from the DNA. The data contain about 88,000 clones, over 75% of them seen just once; the ten biggest clones take up around 10%.

The chain employs TRBV5-4 and TRBJ2-2, with 11 bases aligning to TRBD1. The sample comprised peripheral blood. The origin of this receptor is an elderly man with acute or convalescent COVID-19. CDR3 nucleotide sequence: TGTGCCAGCAGTTTAAGGACAGGGGGCGGCACCGGGGAGCTGTTTTTT. This sequence encodes CASSLRTGGGTGELFF.